The 8 T cell receptor beta chains below all came from one sample that was sequenced in a study of T cell responses to AZD1222 COVID-19 vaccine. Sequencing was performed with immunoSEQ multiplex PCR; in TCRdb, only in-frame clones are kept and a portion is missing. The sample lists about 150,000 clones; 80% to 95% were seen once. The material was peripheral blood, obtained on day 0 of AZD1222 vaccination. The receptors were gathered from an adult in good health.

This sequence joins TRBV2 and TRBJ1-2; 8 nucleotides agree with TRBD1. Germline CDR1 is SNHLY and CDR2 is FYNNEI. V dropped 7 bases and J dropped 6; count of bases not matched to a gene: 13. The CDR3 is 15 residues long. CDR3 in DNA: TGTGCCAGCATAGGGGCTATGGGCAGGGGGCATGGCTACACCTTC. It yields the protein CASIGAMGRGHGYTF.

The V and J genes are TRBV7-8 and TRBJ1-5; D perhaps matches TRBD1 (5 bases). V lost 1 base and J lost 7, with 11 bases in between. The CDR3 loop spans 14 amino acids. CDR1 is SGHVS and CDR2 is FQNEAQ in the germline V gene. Here the CDR3 DNA reads TGTGCCAGCAGCTTAGTTCTTGGGACGCAGCCCCAGCATTTT. It codes for CASSLVLGTQPQHF.

The rearrangement uses TRBV5-8 and TRBJ2-1; 8 bases match TRBD2. The CDR3 is made up of 15 amino acids. V lost 5 bases and J lost 9; bases outside the gene matches: 13. The germline gives CDR1 SGHTS, CDR2 YDEGEE. CDR3 bases: TGTGCCAGCAGACTACTCGGGACTAGAGTGGGTGAGCAGTTCTTC. Protein: CASRLLGTRVGEQFF.

The rearrangement joins TRBV27 to TRBJ2-7; 11 nucleotides match TRBD1. The CDR3 has 15 amino acids. In germline, CDR1 is MNHEY, CDR2 SMNVEV (reference sequence). V was clipped by 5 bases and J by 2 bases; unmatched bases: 5. This CDR3 reads CASSPGTGGAYEQYF. The DNA for the CDR3 is TGTGCCAGCAGTCCCGGGACAGGGGGAGCCTACGAGCAGTACTTC.

The V call is TRBV4-3, the J call TRBJ2-1; TRBD1 is a possible D gene (6 bases). CDR1 is LGHNA and CDR2 is YSLEER in the germline V gene. Trimming removed 1 base at V and 7 bases at J, with 11 bases between. CDR3 length: 14 amino acids. The CDR3 DNA reads as TGCGCCAGCAGCCAAGGAAGGGGGTTGAATGAGCAGTTCTTC. It specifies CASSQGRGLNEQFF.

This chain links TRBV7-2 with TRBJ2-1; 7 bases map to TRBD1. The CDR3 consists of 12 residues. V gave up 2 bases and J gave up 12 bases; unmatched junction bases: 4. From germline, CDR1 is SGHTA and CDR2 FQGNSA. The chain's CDR3 is CASSLSYRGQFF. In DNA, the CDR3 is TGTGCCAGCAGCTTATCCTACAGGGGGCAGTTCTTC.

This chain joins TRBV30 and TRBJ1-2; D is undetermined. Per germline, CDR1 GTSNPN and CDR2 SVGIG (reference sequence). The CDR3 totals 14 residues. V lost 1 base and J 4 bases, leaving 13 bases between the germline ends. CDR3 protein: CAWSAADAAYGYTF. In nucleotides, the CDR3 is TGTGCCTGGAGTGCGGCAGACGCGGCCTATGGCTACACCTTC. Full variable domain (missing parts from reference TRBV30 and TRBJ1-2): SQTIHQWPATLVQPVGSPLSLECTVEGTSNPNLYWYRQAAGRGLQLLFYSVGIGQISSEVPQNLSASRPQDRQFILSSKKLLLSDSGFYLCAWSAADAAYGYTFGSGTRLTVV.

The V call is TRBV5-6, the J call TRBJ2-3, with 10 nucleotides matching TRBD1. CDR3 length equals 16 residues. CDR1 and CDR2 (germline): SGHDT, YYEEEE. Trimming at V came to 4 bases and at J to 6 bases, leaving 11 bases not matched to a gene. The CDR3, as DNA: TGTGCCAGCAGCACAGGACAGGGGGGTCTCTTCGATACGCAGTATTTT. This sequence encodes CASSTGQGGLFDTQYF. The full variable domain, in which reference TRBV5-6 and TRBJ2-3 provide the parts outside the CDR3, is DAGVTQSPTHLIKTRGQQVTLRCSPKSGHDTVSWYQQALGQGPQFIFQYYEEEERQRGNFPDRFSGHQFPNYSSELNVNALLLGDSALYLCASSTGQGGLFDTQYFGPGTRLTVL.